The text below deals with one T cell receptor beta chain. This table comes from immunoSEQ multiplex PCR, and its TCRdb copy is limited to in-frame clones, with some not included. This table has fewer than 100,000 clones, nearly 95% appearing once. This record belongs to a study of siplizumab effects on memory and regulatory T cells. CDR3 length: 13 amino acids. V was trimmed by 3 bases and J by 1 base, leaving 9 bases between them. CDR1 and CDR2 from the germline V gene are GTSNPN and SVGIG (reference sequence). Sequenced material: non-Treg CD4+ T cells sorted from blood. The chain carries TRBV30 and TRBJ1-1; a possible D gene is TRBD1 (6 bases). This clonotype was obtained from a human donor in good health. DNA for the CDR3: TGTGCCTGGAGACTGGGACAGAACACTGAAGCTTTCTTT. Amino acid sequence: CAWRLGQNTEAFF.